This passage covers 11 T cell receptor beta chains from one sample sequenced in a study of blood T cell repertoires in COVID-19. Generated by immunoSEQ multiplex PCR, the TCRdb table keeps only in-frame clones and is missing some. This table holds more than 150,000 clones, 80% to 85% found once. Sequenced material: PBMCs or T cells enriched from blood (not recorded which). These TCRs come from a woman aged 55 to 70 who had recovered from COVID-19.

The sample holds a few counts of this clone. This chain uses TRBV30 with TRBJ1-2; D remains ambiguous. The CDR3 totals 13 residues. CDR1 is GTSNPN and CDR2 is SVGIG in the germline V gene (reference sequence). Trimming stripped 1 base from V and 8 bases from J, with 14 bases between. This CDR3 is CAWSERRGSGYTF. CDR3 DNA: TGTGCCTGGAGTGAACGTCGTGGGAGCGGCTACACCTTC.

The chain combines TRBV5-5 with TRBJ1-6, with 8 bases aligning to TRBD1. J lost 6 bases, V lost 0 bases, and 2 bases had no gene match. CDR3 length equals 15 residues. From germline, CDR1 is SGHKS and CDR2 YYEKEE (reference sequence). The CDR3 DNA sequence: TGTGCCAGCAGCTTGGGGACAGGGATTAATTCACCCCTCCACTTT. This gives the protein CASSLGTGINSPLHF.

The V gene is TRBV12-5, the J gene TRBJ1-5; weak D call: TRBD1 (6 bases). From germline, CDR1 is LGHNT and CDR2 FRNRAP. Trimming cost V 5 bases and J 2 bases, with 13 bases left between them. The CDR3 loop spans 15 amino acids. CDR3 DNA sequence: TGTGCTAGTGGTGGCAGGGGATGGGGCAATCAGCCCCAGCATTTT. Protein: CASGGRGWGNQPQHF.

The chain is built from TRBV28 and TRBJ2-5, with a weak D call TRBD1 (5 bases). CDR1 and CDR2 from the germline V gene are MDHEN and SYDVKM. CDR3 size: 13 residues. Trimming pared 5 bases from V and 4 bases from J, leaving 11 bases between. The CDR3 loop is CASSPRVGETQYF. The CDR3 bases are TGTGCCAGCAGTCCCAGGGTAGGAGAGACCCAGTACTTC.

The chain recombines TRBV6-5 with TRBJ1-1; 7 bases are shared with TRBD1. This CDR3 contains 15 residues. Trimming took 4 bases from V and 7 from J; bases not matched to a gene: 12. Germline V gene sequence: CDR1 MNHEY, CDR2 SVGAGI. Here the CDR3 DNA reads TGTGCCAGCAGTTCGGGGGGGGAGGGGGCTGTTGAAGCTTTCTTT. It translates to CASSSGGEGAVEAFF.

This clone came up once. The chain recombines TRBV10-3 with TRBJ2-1, with 14 nucleotides matching TRBD2. Germline V lookup: CDR1 ENHRY, CDR2 SYGVKD. The CDR3 runs to 14 residues. The trim removed 2 bases at V and 15 bases at J, leaving 6 bases unmatched. The CDR3 sequence: CAISEPGTSGRGFF. DNA for the CDR3: TGTGCCATCAGTGAGCCCGGGACTAGCGGGAGAGGGTTCTTC.

The chain uses TRBV14 and TRBJ1-4, with D possibly TRBD1 on 6 matching bases. Trimming left V 9 bases short and J 8 bases short, with 31 bases between. The CDR3 is 18 residues long. Germline V lookup: CDR1 SGHDN, CDR2 FVKESK. The CDR3 bases are TGTGCCAGGGTTAATAGTGAGGGGGAAGAGCGTATCCAGGAAAAACTGTTTTTT. It codes for CARVNSEGEERIQEKLFF.

The CDR3 DNA sequence: TGTGCCAGCAGTTTGGGATCCGGGGGGCCCGGGGAGCTGTTTTTT. Translated: CASSLGSGGPGELFF. The chain uses TRBV27 and TRBJ2-2; D perhaps matches TRBD2 (7 bases). The germline CDR1 and CDR2 sequences are MNHEY and SMNVEV (reference sequence). The CDR3 consists of 15 residues. V was shortened by 3 bases and J by 6 bases, with 14 bases between the two germline ends.

Notes on this clone: Different DNA sequences within this sample yield the same CDR3. The chain recombines TRBV18 with TRBJ1-2; TRBD1 might be the D (5 bases). V lost 4 bases to trimming and J lost 4 bases, with 7 bases between them. The CDR3 is made up of 12 amino acids. Germline V gene sequence: CDR1 KGHSH, CDR2 LQKENI. CDR3 sequence: CASSLDSYGYTF. Written as DNA, the CDR3 is TGTGCCAGCTCACTAGACAGCTATGGCTACACCTTC.

V is TRBV2 and J is TRBJ1-4; 10 nucleotides agree with TRBD1. J lost 6 bases, V lost 4 bases, and 5 bases had no gene match. The V gene's germline CDR1 is SNHLY and CDR2 FYNNEI. This CDR3 contains 15 residues. For the CDR3, the DNA is TGTGCCAGCAGTGTCGTTGGGACAGGGGATGAAAAACTGTTTTTT. Residues: CASSVVGTGDEKLFF.

The V and J genes are TRBV27 and TRBJ1-2, with a tentative D call TRBD1 (5 bases). CDR1 MNHEY and CDR2 SMNVEV come from the germline V gene (reference sequence). This CDR3 is 13 amino acids long. V lost 4 bases and J 6 bases, leaving 12 bases between the germline ends. The CDR3 is CASSWGRENGYTF. CDR3 DNA: TGTGCCAGCAGTTGGGGCAGGGAAAATGGCTACACCTTC.